Here is one T cell receptor (beta chain) with its context. Execution of the assay was at deep level. Measured with immunoSEQ multiplex PCR; TCRdb has only the in-frame clones, and not every one. The sample carries millions of clones, approximately 94% recorded once. Trimming removed 7 bases at V and 2 bases at J, with 17 bases between. The CDR3 runs 15 residues. Germline CDR1 and CDR2: LNHDA and SQIVND (reference sequence). Naive CD8 cells, CD45RO-negative and positively selected for CCR7, excluded terminally differentiated effector memory CD45RA+ cells. The data were taken from a study of shared clonotypes between healthy human individuals.

The gene calls are TRBV19 and TRBJ1-1; D gene ambiguous. The sequence derives from a man between 18 and 35 years old in good health. Input material: naive CD8+ T cells sorted from blood. The CDR3 is CASTHKGLPNTEAFF. The CDR3 nucleotides read TGTGCCAGTACCCATAAGGGCCTGCCTAACACTGAAGCTTTCTTT.